What follows are 29 T cell receptor beta chains derived from one specimen sequenced in a study of cytomegalovirus exposure and HLA in healthy donors. Amplification used 60 Vbeta primers and 13 Jbeta primers. TCRdb's table, derived via immunoSEQ multiplex PCR, lists solely in-frame clones and lacks some. The table includes 70,000 to 95,000 clones, about 76% detected once. Source material: PBMCs. The receptor set was obtained from a man younger than 40 in good health and CMV-seropositive.

The chain has TRBV2 and TRBJ2-7; no reliable D call. Germline CDR1 reads SNHLY; CDR2 reads FYNNEI. The CDR3 has 11 amino acids. Trimming removed 8 bases from V and 4 bases from J, with 9 bases in between. The CDR3 sequence: CASGPGYEQYF. The CDR3 DNA is TGTGCCAGCGGCCCTGGTTACGAGCAGTACTTC.

This clone has more than one count but fewer than ten. The chain uses TRBV6-4 and TRBJ2-1; 13 positions match TRBD2. The germline V gene encodes CDR1 MRHNA and CDR2 SNTAGT. This CDR3 comprises 15 residues. Trimming removed 2 bases from V and 7 bases from J; junction bases left unmatched: 2. The CDR3 nucleotides read TGTGCCAGCAGTGACACTAGCGGGGGGGTGAATGAGCAGTTCTTC. Translated, it gives CASSDTSGGVNEQFF.

This chain joins TRBV10-1 and TRBJ1-1; D remains ambiguous. V lost 9 bases and J lost 2, with 16 bases in between. Per the germline V gene, CDR1 is WNHNN and CDR2 is SYGVQD (reference sequence). This CDR3 is built from 14 residues. CDR3 in amino acids: CARRSRVSNTEAFF. The CDR3 DNA follows: TGCGCCAGGAGATCACGGGTGTCCAACACTGAAGCTTTCTTT.

The chain combines TRBV28 with TRBJ2-5, with 7 positions matching TRBD1. Per germline, CDR1 MDHEN and CDR2 SYDVKM. With 5 bases clipped from V and 4 bases from J, the junction kept 7 bases outside the gene matches. The length of the CDR3 is 14 residues. The CDR3 coding sequence is TGTGCCAGCAGTCACGGGACAGAAAGAGAGACCCAGTACTTC. Amino acid sequence: CASSHGTERETQYF. The whole variable domain, filled in from reference TRBV28 and TRBJ2-5, reads DVKVTQSSRYLVKRTGEKVFLECVQDMDHENMFWYRQDPGLGLRLIYFSYDVKMKEKGDIPEGYSVSREKKERFSLILESASTNQTSMYLCASSHGTERETQYFGPGTRLLVL.

The chain employs TRBV7-9 and TRBJ2-5; TRBD1 might be the D (5 bases). CDR3 length equals 13 residues. The germline V and J ends were trimmed by 4 bases and 5 bases, with 11 bases remaining between them. CDR1 is SEHNR, CDR2 FQNEAQ, per germline (reference sequence). The CDR3 region has the DNA TGTGCCAGCAGCTCAGGGAAGAAGGAGACCCAGTACTTC. Encoded protein: CASSSGKKETQYF. The whole variable domain, remainder taken from reference TRBV7-9 and TRBJ2-5, is DTGVSQNPRHKITKRGQNVTFRCDPISEHNRLYWYRQTLGQGPEFLTYFQNEAQLEKSRLLSDRFSAERPKGSFSTLEIQRTEQGDSAMYLCASSSGKKETQYFGPGTRLLVL.

The chain is built from TRBV18 and TRBJ2-7; the D gene is possibly TRBD1 (5 bases). Deletions cut 1 base from V and 0 bases from J, with 10 bases between. Germline V lookup: CDR1 KGHSH, CDR2 LQKENI. The CDR3 extends over 15 amino acids. The DNA of the CDR3 is TGTGCCAGCTCACCACTCGACAGTATCTCCTACGAGCAGTACTTC. Protein sequence: CASSPLDSISYEQYF. The whole variable domain, filled in from reference TRBV18 and TRBJ2-7, reads NAGVMQNPRHLVRRRGQEARLRCSPMKGHSHVYWYRQLPEEGLKFMVYLQKENIIDESGMPKERFSAEFPKEGPSILRIQQVVRGDSAAYFCASSPLDSISYEQYFGPGTRLTVT.

The chain uses TRBV9 and TRBJ1-1; TRBD1 matches at 7 bases. V gave up 0 bases and J gave up 3 bases; unmatched junction bases: 5. Germline V gene data show CDR1 as SGDLS and CDR2 as YYNGEE. The CDR3 spans 15 residues. CDR3 region: CASSVATGTDTEAFF. The CDR3 region has the DNA TGTGCCAGCAGCGTAGCTACCGGGACAGACACTGAAGCTTTCTTT.

The V and J genes are TRBV7-9 and TRBJ1-3; 10 positions agree with TRBD1. From germline, CDR1 is SEHNR and CDR2 FQNEAQ (reference sequence). The ends lost 5 bases at V and 6 bases at J; junction bases unmatched: 4. The length of the CDR3 is 14 residues. CDR3 DNA: TGTGCCAGCAGCATGGGACAGGGGTTAAACACCATATATTTT. It is translated as CASSMGQGLNTIYF.

This clone was picked up a small number of times. The chain uses TRBV6-6 and TRBJ1-1, with D perhaps TRBD1 (6 bases). The CDR3 length is 13 residues. Trimming removed 0 bases from V and 5 bases from J, with 7 bases in between. The germline V gene has CDR1 MNHNY and CDR2 SVGAGI (reference sequence). The CDR3 here is CASSYSQGTEAFF. As DNA, the CDR3 is TGTGCCAGCAGTTACTCACAGGGTACTGAAGCTTTCTTT.

The chain has TRBV5-8 and TRBJ1-2; D might be TRBD1 (5 bases). The V end was cut by 4 bases, the J end by 10 bases, with 11 bases between. Germline CDR1 reads SGHTS; CDR2 reads YDEGEE. The CDR3 extends over 11 amino acids. The CDR3 protein is CASSVDRVYTF. The CDR3 bases are TGTGCCAGCAGCGTCGACAGAGTCTACACCTTC.

This chain links TRBV2 with TRBJ1-5; D gene ambiguous. Germline CDR1 reads SNHLY; CDR2 reads FYNNEI. Trimming pared 2 bases from V and 15 bases from J, leaving 17 bases between. This CDR3 region has 13 residues. For the CDR3, the DNA is TGTGCCAGCAGTGAACACGAGACATCTTTAGGGCATTTT. Its protein product is CASSEHETSLGHF.

This clone occurred a few times. The chain couples TRBV6-5 to TRBJ1-2; D call uncertain. The CDR3 is made up of 14 amino acids. The germline CDR1 and CDR2 sequences are MNHEY and SVGAGI. Trimming left V 10 bases short and J 3 bases short, with 18 bases between. The CDR3 nucleotides are TGTGCCACCTTGTCACCAGGATCCGACTATGGCTACACCTTC. It encodes CATLSPGSDYGYTF.

Only a few counts were recorded for this clone. The conserved phenylalanine or tryptophan is not found at the CDR3 terminus, so this likely reflects a read error. The DNA is omitted, as the CDR3 cannot be located on it reliably, and the CDR3 follows TCRdb's listing. V gene TRBV30 combines with J gene TRBJ1-3; the D call of TRBD1 is as the table states it, not checked on the DNA. With termini counted, the CDR3 has 11 amino acids. Germline V lookup: CDR1 GTSNPN, CDR2 SVGIG (reference sequence). This CDR3 reads CAWTRGGQGDM.

The chain uses TRBV19 and TRBJ2-1, with TRBD2 matching over 11 bases. Germline V gene lookup returns CDR1 LNHDA and CDR2 SQIVND (reference sequence). V lost 6 bases, J lost 8 bases, and 9 bases stayed unmatched. The CDR3 covers 15 residues. The CDR3 region has the DNA TGTGCCAGTAGCTATCTAGCGGGGGGTGTGGATGAGCAGTTCTTC. This sequence encodes CASSYLAGGVDEQFF. The whole variable domain, filled in from reference TRBV19 and TRBJ2-1, reads DGGITQSPKYLFRKEGQNVTLSCEQNLNHDAMYWYRQDPGQGLRLIYYSQIVNDFQKGDIAEGYSVSREKKESFPLTVTSAQKNPTAFYLCASSYLAGGVDEQFFGPGTRLTVL.

The rearrangement uses TRBV19 and TRBJ1-5, with unresolved D. CDR3 length: 16 residues. The germline gives CDR1 LNHDA, CDR2 SQIVND (reference sequence). V dropped 8 bases and J dropped 0 bases, with 17 bases sitting between them. CDR3 sequence reads: CASLPFGGYSNQPQHF. Written as DNA, the CDR3 is TGTGCCAGTCTCCCCTTTGGCGGATATAGCAATCAGCCCCAGCATTTT.

The rearrangement uses TRBV5-1 and TRBJ1-1; 11 positions agree with TRBD1. The CDR3 is made up of 17 amino acids. The ends lost 3 bases at V and 0 bases at J; junction bases unmatched: 7. CDR1 SGHRS and CDR2 YFSETQ come from the germline V gene. CDR3 amino acids: CASSSGQGARMNTEAFF. CDR3 coding DNA: TGCGCCAGCAGCTCAGGACAGGGGGCGAGAATGAACACTGAAGCTTTCTTT. The complete variable domain, with remaining parts taken from reference TRBV5-1 and TRBJ1-1, reads KAGVTQTPRYLIKTRGQQVTLSCSPISGHRSVSWYQQTPGQGLQFLFEYFSETQRNKGNFPGRFSGRQFSNSRSEMNVSTLELGDSALYLCASSSGQGARMNTEAFFGQGTRLTVV.

The chain uses TRBV9 and TRBJ2-2; D is unclear. The V gene lost 5 bases and the J gene lost 1 base, with 15 bases spanning the gap. The CDR3 sequence is 16 residues long. The germline CDR1 and CDR2 sequences are SGDLS and YYNGEE. CDR3 in amino acids: CASSDVAGRNTGELFF. In DNA form, the CDR3 reads TGTGCCAGCAGTGACGTTGCAGGCCGGAACACCGGGGAGCTGTTTTTT.

The rearrangement links TRBV29-1 to TRBJ2-2, with 9 bases that match TRBD1. Trimming at V came to 7 bases and at J to 5 bases, leaving 11 bases not matched to a gene. Germline CDR1 is SQVTM and CDR2 is ANQGSEA. The CDR3 loop spans 15 amino acids. CDR3 sequence: CSASPGQGVTGELFF. In nucleotides, the CDR3 is TGCAGCGCATCGCCGGGACAGGGCGTTACCGGGGAGCTGTTTTTT.

The J gene is TRBJ1-1, the V gene TRBV6-5; D gene uncertain. CDR3 size: 12 residues. Germline values: CDR1 MNHEY, CDR2 SVGAGI. The V end lost 3 bases, the J end lost 3 bases, and 5 bases lay between the germline ends. CDR3 residues: CASSYTYTEAFF. CDR3 coding DNA: TGTGCCAGCAGTTATACTTACACTGAAGCTTTCTTT.

This clone was picked up one time. The sample holds other DNA sequences that translate to the same CDR3. The genes are TRBV25-1 and TRBJ2-2, with D possibly being TRBD1 (6 bases). The V end lost 6 bases, the J end lost 1 base, and 9 bases lay between the germline ends. CDR1 is MGHDK and CDR2 is SYGVNS in the germline V gene. The length of the CDR3 is 14 residues. CDR3 in DNA: TGTGCCAGCAGCAGACAGGTGAACACCGGGGAGCTGTTTTTT. Its translation: CASSRQVNTGELFF. Using reference TRBV25-1 and TRBJ2-2 for the parts outside the CDR3, the full variable domain is EADIYQTPRYLVIGTGKKITLECSQTMGHDKMYWYQQDPGMELHLIHYSYGVNSTEKGDLSSESTVSRIRTEHFPLTLESARPSHTSQYLCASSRQVNTGELFFGEGSRLTVL.

J is TRBJ2-3 and V is TRBV5-4, with TRBD2 matching 11 bases. Losses at the gene ends were 4 bases for V and 3 bases for J; bases not matched to a gene: 4. CDR1 and CDR2 (germline): SGHNT, YYREEE (reference sequence). The CDR3 has 15 amino acids. The CDR3: CASSIAGGMTDTQYF. As DNA, the CDR3 is TGTGCCAGCAGCATAGCGGGGGGGATGACAGATACGCAGTATTTT.

The chain carries TRBV4-2 and TRBJ1-5; tentative D call: TRBD1 (5 bases). The germline gives CDR1 LGHNA, CDR2 YNFKEQ. Trimming took 0 bases from V and 1 from J, leaving 10 bases between them. The CDR3 consists of 16 residues. CDR3 DNA: TGTGCCAGCAGCCAAGATCGACAGATAAGCAATCAGCCCCAGCATTTT. This encodes CASSQDRQISNQPQHF.

This chain uses TRBV27 with TRBJ1-5; D might be TRBD1 (6 bases). Trimming left V 4 bases short and J 7 bases short, with 14 bases between. CDR3 size: 14 residues. From germline, CDR1 is MNHEY and CDR2 SMNVEV (reference sequence). The CDR3 sequence: CASSSATGYQPQHF. For the CDR3, the DNA is TGTGCCAGCAGTTCCGCCACAGGGTACCAGCCCCAGCATTTT.

The chain is built from TRBV19 and TRBJ1-3; no clear D gene. The CDR3 covers 12 residues. Germline loops: CDR1 LNHDA, CDR2 SQIVND (reference sequence). The CDR3 loop reads CAAAGSGNTIYF. The DNA of the CDR3 is TGTGCTGCGGCGGGGTCCGGAAACACCATATATTTT.

The rearrangement links TRBV11-2 to TRBJ2-2; 8 bases map to TRBD1. V was pared by 6 bases and J by 5 bases, with 5 bases of the junction left unmatched. Germline assignment: CDR1 SGHAT and CDR2 FQNNGV. There are 14 residues in the CDR3. CDR3 sequence reads: CASRSGGATGELFF. CDR3 coding DNA: TGTGCCAGCAGGTCAGGGGGCGCGACCGGGGAGCTGTTTTTT.

This clone was seen a few times. V gene TRBV5-1 combines with J gene TRBJ1-3; D not resolved. Between the trimmed V and J ends, which lost 0 bases and 0 bases, there was a span of 4 bases. This CDR3 is 14 amino acids long. In germline, CDR1 is SGHRS, CDR2 YFSETQ. In DNA form, the CDR3 reads TGCGCCAGCAGCTTGGACAACTCTGGAAACACCATATATTTT. Its translation: CASSLDNSGNTIYF. Using reference TRBV5-1 and TRBJ1-3 for the parts outside the CDR3, the full variable domain is KAGVTQTPRYLIKTRGQQVTLSCSPISGHRSVSWYQQTPGQGLQFLFEYFSETQRNKGNFPGRFSGRQFSNSRSEMNVSTLELGDSALYLCASSLDNSGNTIYFGEGSWLTVV.

J is TRBJ2-5 and V is TRBV5-1; 7 nucleotides align to TRBD1. Germline CDR1 SGHRS, CDR2 YFSETQ. This CDR3 region has 14 residues. After removal of 2 bases from V and 11 bases from J, the junction contained 12 bases not matched to a gene. CDR3 nucleotide sequence: TGCGCCAGCAGCTTAGGGGACAGCGCCAAGTGGCAGTACTTC. Translation gives CASSLGDSAKWQYF. Variable domain in full (rest from reference TRBV5-1 and TRBJ2-5): KAGVTQTPRYLIKTRGQQVTLSCSPISGHRSVSWYQQTPGQGLQFLFEYFSETQRNKGNFPGRFSGRQFSNSRSEMNVSTLELGDSALYLCASSLGDSAKWQYFGPGTRLLVL.

This clone has at least ten counts. The rearrangement links TRBV4-1 to TRBJ2-3; 9 bases match TRBD2. After removal of 2 bases from V and 0 bases from J, the junction contained 6 bases not matched to a gene. Per germline, CDR1 MGHRA and CDR2 YSYEKL. The CDR3 consists of 17 residues. The CDR3 region is CASSQQSSGDSTDTQYF. The CDR3 bases are TGCGCCAGCAGCCAACAATCTAGCGGGGACAGCACAGATACGCAGTATTTT.

The V gene is TRBV11-3, the J gene TRBJ2-7; weak D call: TRBD1 (7 bases). The CDR3 is 15 amino acids. V lost 0 bases to trimming and J lost 2 bases, with 11 bases between them. From germline, CDR1 is SGHNT and CDR2 YENEEA. The CDR3 nucleotides are TGTGCCAGCAGCTTAGAGACAGGGACTCCCTACGAGCAGTACTTC. Translated, it gives CASSLETGTPYEQYF.